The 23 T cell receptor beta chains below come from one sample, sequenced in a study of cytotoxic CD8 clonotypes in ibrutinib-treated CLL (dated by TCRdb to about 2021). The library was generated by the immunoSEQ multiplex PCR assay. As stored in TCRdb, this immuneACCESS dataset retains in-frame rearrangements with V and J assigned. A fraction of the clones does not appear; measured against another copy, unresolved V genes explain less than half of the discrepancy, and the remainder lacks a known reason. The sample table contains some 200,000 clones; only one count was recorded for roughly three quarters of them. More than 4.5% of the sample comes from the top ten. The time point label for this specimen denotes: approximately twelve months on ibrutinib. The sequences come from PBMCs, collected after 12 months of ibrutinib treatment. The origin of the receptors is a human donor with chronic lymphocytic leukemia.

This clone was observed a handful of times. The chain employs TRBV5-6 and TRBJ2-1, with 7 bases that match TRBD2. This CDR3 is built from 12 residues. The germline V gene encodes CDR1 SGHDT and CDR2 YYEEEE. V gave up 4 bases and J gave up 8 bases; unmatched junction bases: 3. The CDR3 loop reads CASSRLADEQFF. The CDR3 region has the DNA TGTGCCAGCAGCAGACTAGCAGATGAGCAGTTCTTC.

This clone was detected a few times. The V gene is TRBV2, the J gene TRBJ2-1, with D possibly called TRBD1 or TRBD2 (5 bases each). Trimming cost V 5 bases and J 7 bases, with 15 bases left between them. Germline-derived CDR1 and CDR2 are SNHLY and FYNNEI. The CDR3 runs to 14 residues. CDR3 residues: CASSRDPSRNEQFF. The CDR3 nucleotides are TGTGCCAGCAGTAGGGACCCATCGAGGAATGAGCAGTTCTTC.

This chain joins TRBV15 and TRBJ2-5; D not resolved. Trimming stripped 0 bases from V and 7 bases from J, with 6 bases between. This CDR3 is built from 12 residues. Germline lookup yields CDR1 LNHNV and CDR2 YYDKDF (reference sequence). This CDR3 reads CATSRDQRTQYF. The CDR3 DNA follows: TGTGCCACCAGCAGAGATCAGAGGACCCAGTACTTC. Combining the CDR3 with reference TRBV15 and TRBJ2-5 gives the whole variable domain DAMVIQNPRYQVTQFGKPVTLSCSQTLNHNVMYWYQQKSSQAPKLLFHYYDKDFNNEADTPDNFQSRRPNTSFCFLDIRSPGLGDTAMYLCATSRDQRTQYFGPGTRLLVL.

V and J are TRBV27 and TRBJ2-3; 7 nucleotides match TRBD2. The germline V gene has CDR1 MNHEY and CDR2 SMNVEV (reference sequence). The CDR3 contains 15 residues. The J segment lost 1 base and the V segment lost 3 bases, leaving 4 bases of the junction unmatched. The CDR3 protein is CASSFERGRTDTQYF. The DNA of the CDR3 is TGTGCCAGCAGTTTCGAGCGGGGCCGCACAGATACGCAGTATTTT.

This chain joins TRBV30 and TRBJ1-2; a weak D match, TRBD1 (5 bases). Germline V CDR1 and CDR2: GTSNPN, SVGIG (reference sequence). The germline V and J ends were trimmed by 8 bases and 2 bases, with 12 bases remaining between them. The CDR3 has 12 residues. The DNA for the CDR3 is TGTGCCCACAGAAGGGGAAACTATGGCTACACCTTC. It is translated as CAHRRGNYGYTF.

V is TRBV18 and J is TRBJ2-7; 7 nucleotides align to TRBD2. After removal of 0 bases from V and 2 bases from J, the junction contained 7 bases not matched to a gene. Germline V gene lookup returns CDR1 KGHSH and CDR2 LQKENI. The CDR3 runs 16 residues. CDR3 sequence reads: CASSPPEAGLAYEQYF. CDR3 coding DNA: TGTGCCAGCTCACCACCGGAGGCAGGACTAGCCTACGAGCAGTACTTC.

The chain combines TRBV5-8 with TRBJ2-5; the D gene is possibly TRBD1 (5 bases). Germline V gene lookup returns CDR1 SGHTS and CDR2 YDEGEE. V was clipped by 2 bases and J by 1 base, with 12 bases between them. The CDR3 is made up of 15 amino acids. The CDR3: CASSFQGAGQETQYF. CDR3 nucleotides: TGTGCCAGCAGCTTTCAGGGCGCCGGCCAAGAGACCCAGTACTTC.

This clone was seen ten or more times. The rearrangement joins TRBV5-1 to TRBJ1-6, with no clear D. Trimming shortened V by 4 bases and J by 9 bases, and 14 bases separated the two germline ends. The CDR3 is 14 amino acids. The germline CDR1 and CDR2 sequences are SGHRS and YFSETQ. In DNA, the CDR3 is TGCGCCAGCAGCGGGATCGTCGGTGCTTCACCCCTCCACTTT. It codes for CASSGIVGASPLHF.

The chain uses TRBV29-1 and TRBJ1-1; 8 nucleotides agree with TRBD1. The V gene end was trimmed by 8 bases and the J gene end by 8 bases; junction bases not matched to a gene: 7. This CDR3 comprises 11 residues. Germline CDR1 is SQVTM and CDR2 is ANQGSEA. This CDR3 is CSIQDRAEAFF. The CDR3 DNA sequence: TGCAGCATTCAGGACAGGGCGGAAGCTTTCTTT. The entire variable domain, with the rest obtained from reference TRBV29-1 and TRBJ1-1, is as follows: SAVISQKPSRDICQRGTSLTIQCQVDSQVTMMFWYRQQPGQSLTLIATANQGSEATYESGFVIDKFPISRPNLTFSTLTVSNMSPEDSSIYLCSIQDRAEAFFGQGTRLTVV.

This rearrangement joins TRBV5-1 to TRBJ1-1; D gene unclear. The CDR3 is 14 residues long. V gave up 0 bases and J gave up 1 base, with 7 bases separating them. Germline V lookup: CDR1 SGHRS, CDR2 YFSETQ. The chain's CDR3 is CASSLANRNTEAFF. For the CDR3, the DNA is TGCGCCAGCAGCTTGGCCAACAGGAACACTGAAGCTTTCTTT.

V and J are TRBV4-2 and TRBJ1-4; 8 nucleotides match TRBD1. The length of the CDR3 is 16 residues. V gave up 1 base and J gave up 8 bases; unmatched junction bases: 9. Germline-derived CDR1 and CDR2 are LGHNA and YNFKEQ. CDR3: CASSQGRTGIWEKLFF. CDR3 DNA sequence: TGTGCCAGCAGCCAAGGACGGACAGGGATCTGGGAAAAACTGTTTTTT.

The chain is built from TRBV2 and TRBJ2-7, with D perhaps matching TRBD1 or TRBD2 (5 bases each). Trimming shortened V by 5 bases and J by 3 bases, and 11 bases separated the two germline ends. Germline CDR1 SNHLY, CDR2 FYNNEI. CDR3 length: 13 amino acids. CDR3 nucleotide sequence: TGTGCCAGCAGTCCGGGACCGAGCTACGAGCAGTACTTC. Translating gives CASSPGPSYEQYF.

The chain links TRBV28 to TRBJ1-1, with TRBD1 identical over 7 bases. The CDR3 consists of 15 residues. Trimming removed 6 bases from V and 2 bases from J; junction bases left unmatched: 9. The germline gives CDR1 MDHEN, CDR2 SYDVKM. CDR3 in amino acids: CASSSIDRANTEAFF. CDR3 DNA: TGTGCCAGCAGCTCCATTGACAGGGCTAACACTGAAGCTTTCTTT.

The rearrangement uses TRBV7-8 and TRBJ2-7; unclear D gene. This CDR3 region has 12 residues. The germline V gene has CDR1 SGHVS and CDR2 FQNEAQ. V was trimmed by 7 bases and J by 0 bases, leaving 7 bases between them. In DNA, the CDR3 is TGTGCCAGCACGAGTAGCTCCTACGAGCAGTACTTC. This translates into CASTSSSYEQYF.

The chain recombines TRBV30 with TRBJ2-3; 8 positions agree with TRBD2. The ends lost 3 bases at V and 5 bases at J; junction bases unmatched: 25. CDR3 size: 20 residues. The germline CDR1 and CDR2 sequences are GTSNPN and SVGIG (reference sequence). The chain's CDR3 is CAWRPHGAAVLLAEIDTQYF. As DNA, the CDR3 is TGTGCCTGGAGACCCCACGGGGCAGCCGTCTTACTAGCGGAGATAGATACGCAGTATTTT.

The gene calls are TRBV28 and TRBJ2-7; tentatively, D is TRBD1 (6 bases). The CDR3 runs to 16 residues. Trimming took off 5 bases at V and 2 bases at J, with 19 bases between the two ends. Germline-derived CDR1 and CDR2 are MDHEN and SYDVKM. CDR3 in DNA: TGTGCCAGCAGTCCTCATACCCCCGGACAGACCTACGAGCAGTACTTC. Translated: CASSPHTPGQTYEQYF.

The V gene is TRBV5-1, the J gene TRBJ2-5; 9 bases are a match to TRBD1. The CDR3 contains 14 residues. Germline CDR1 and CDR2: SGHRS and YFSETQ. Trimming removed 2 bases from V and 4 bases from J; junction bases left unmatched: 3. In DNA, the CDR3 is TGCGCCAGCAGCTTATGGGGACAGGGAGAGACCCAGTACTTC. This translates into CASSLWGQGETQYF.

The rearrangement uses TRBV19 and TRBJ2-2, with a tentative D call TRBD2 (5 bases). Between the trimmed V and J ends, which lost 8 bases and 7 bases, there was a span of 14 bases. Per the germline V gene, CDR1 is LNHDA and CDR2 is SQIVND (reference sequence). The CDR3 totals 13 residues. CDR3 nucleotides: TGTGCCAGTGGTGACCGGGGTAACGGGGAGCTGTTTTTT. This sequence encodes CASGDRGNGELFF.

The CDR3 spells CASSLGAFNYGYTF. The CDR3 nucleotides are TGTGCCAGCAGCCTCGGGGCGTTTAACTATGGCTACACCTTC. The V gene is TRBV7-3, the J gene TRBJ1-2; D perhaps matches TRBD1 (5 bases). CDR1 is SGHTA, CDR2 FQGTGA, per germline. Trimming took 5 bases from V and 1 from J, leaving 11 bases between them. The CDR3 runs 14 residues.

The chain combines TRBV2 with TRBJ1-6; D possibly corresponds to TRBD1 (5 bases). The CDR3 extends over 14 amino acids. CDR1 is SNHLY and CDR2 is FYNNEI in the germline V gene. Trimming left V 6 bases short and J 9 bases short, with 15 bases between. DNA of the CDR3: TGTGCCAGCAGGTGGGTAGGGGTGCGTTCACCCCTCCACTTT. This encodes CASRWVGVRSPLHF.

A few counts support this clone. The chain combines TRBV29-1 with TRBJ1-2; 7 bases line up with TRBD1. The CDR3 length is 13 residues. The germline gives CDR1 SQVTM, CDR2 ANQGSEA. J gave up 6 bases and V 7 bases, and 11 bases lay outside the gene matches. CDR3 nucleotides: TGCAGCGCCCAGGGGCAGGGGGTGAATGGCTACACCTTC. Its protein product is CSAQGQGVNGYTF.

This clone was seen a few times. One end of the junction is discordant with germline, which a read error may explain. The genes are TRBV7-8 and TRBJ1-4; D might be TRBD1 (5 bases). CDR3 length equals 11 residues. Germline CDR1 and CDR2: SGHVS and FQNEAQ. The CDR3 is CASSLGPNAVF. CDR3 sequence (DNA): TGTGCCAGCAGCTTGGGGCCTAATGCTGTTTTT. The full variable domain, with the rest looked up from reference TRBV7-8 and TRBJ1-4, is GAGVSQSPRYKVAKRGQDVALRCDPISGHVSLFWYQQALGQGPEFLTYFQNEAQLDKSGLPSDRFFAERPEGSVSTLKIQRTQQEDSAVYLCASSLGPNAVFGSGTQLSVL.

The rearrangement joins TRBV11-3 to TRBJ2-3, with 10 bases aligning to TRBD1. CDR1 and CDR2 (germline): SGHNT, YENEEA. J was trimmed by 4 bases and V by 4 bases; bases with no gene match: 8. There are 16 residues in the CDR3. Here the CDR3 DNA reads TGTGCCAGCAGCTCCCTTGGACAGGGGGGTGCAGATACGCAGTATTTT. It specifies CASSSLGQGGADTQYF.